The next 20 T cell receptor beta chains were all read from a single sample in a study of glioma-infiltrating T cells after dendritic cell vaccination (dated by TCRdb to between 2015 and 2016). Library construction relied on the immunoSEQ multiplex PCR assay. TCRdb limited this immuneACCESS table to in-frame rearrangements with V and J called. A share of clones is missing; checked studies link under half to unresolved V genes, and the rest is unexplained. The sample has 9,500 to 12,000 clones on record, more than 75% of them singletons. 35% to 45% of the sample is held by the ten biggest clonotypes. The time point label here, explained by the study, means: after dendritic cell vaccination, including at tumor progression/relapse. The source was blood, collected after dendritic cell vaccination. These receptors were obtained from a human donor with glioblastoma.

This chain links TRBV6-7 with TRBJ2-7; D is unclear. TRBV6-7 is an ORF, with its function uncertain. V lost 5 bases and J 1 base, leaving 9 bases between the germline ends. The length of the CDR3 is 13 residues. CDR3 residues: CASSTLRSYEQYF. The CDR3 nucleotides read TGTGCCAGCAGTACACTGAGGTCCTACGAGCAGTACTTC.

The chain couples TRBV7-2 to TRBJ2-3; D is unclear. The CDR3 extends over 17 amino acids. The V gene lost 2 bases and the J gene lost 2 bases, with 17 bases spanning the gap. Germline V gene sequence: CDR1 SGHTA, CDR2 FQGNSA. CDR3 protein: CASSLNLRSRNTDTQYF. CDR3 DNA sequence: TGTGCCAGCAGCTTAAATCTAAGGAGTAGGAACACAGATACGCAGTATTTT.

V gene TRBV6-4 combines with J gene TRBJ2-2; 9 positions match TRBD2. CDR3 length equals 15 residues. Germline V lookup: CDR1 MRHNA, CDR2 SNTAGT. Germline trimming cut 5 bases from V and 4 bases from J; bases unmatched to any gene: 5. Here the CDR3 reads CASSPAGGGTGELFF. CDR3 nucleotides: TGTGCCAGCAGTCCTGCGGGAGGGGGCACCGGGGAGCTGTTTTTT.

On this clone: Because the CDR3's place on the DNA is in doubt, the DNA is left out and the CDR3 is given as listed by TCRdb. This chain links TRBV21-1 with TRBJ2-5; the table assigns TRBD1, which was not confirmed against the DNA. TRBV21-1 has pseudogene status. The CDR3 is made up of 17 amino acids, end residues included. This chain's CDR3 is CASSQDVGGGIAETQYF.

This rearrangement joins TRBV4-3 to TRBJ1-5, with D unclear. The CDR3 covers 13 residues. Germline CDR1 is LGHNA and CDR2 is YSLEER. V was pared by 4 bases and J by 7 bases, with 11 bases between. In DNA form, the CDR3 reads TGCGCCAGCAGCCCCGAGGCTGGACAGCCCCAGCATTTT. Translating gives CASSPEAGQPQHF.

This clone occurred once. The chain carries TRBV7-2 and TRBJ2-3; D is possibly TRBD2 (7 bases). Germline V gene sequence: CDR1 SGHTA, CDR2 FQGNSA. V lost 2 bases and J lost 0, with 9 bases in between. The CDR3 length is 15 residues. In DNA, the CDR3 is TGTGCCAGCAGCTTACGGGGGGCTAGCACAGATACGCAGTATTTT. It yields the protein CASSLRGASTDTQYF.

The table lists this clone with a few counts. The CDR3 protein is CASKNTGAGELFF. CDR3 coding DNA: TGTGCCAGTAAGAATACAGGGGCCGGGGAGCTGTTTTTT. The rearrangement uses TRBV19 and TRBJ2-2, with 7 bases aligning to TRBD1. CDR3 length: 13 residues. Germline V gene lookup returns CDR1 LNHDA and CDR2 SQIVND (reference sequence). J was trimmed by 6 bases and V by 7 bases; bases with no gene match: 5.

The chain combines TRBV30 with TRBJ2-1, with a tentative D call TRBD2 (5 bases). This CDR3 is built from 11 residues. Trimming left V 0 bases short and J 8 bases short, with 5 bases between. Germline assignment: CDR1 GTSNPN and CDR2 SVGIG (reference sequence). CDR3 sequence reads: CAWSVLDEQFF. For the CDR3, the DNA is TGTGCCTGGAGTGTACTAGATGAGCAGTTCTTC.

The CDR3 DNA follows: TGTGCCAGCAGTCCAGGGGGAAGGATGAACACTGAAGCTTTCTTT. This codes for CASSPGGRMNTEAFF. The chain joins TRBV6-1 to TRBJ1-1; 7 nucleotides align to TRBD1. The V gene end was trimmed by 5 bases and the J gene end by 0 bases; junction bases not matched to a gene: 6. The CDR3 runs 15 residues. In germline, CDR1 is MNHNS, CDR2 SASEGT.

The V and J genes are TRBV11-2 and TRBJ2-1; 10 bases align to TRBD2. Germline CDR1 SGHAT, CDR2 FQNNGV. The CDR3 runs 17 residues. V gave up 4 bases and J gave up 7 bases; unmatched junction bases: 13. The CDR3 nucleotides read TGTGCCAGCAGCTATCCCCCCAGCGGGAGGGCCGGGAATGAGCAGTTCTTC. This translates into CASSYPPSGRAGNEQFF.

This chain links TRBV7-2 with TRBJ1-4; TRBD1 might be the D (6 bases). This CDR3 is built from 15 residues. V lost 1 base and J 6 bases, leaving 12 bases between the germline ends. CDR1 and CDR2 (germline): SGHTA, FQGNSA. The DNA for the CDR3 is TGTGCCAGCAGCTTAGTCGCAGGGGCAGATGAAAAACTGTTTTTT. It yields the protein CASSLVAGADEKLFF.

CDR3 sequence (DNA): TGTGCCAGCAGCCCGGGGACTAGCGGGATAACAGATACGCAGTATTTT. This sequence encodes CASSPGTSGITDTQYF. This chain connects TRBV5-4 to TRBJ2-3; TRBD2 aligns across 13 bases. J gave up 3 bases and V 4 bases, and 5 bases lay outside the gene matches. CDR3 size: 16 residues. Germline V gene lookup returns CDR1 SGHNT and CDR2 YYREEE (reference sequence).

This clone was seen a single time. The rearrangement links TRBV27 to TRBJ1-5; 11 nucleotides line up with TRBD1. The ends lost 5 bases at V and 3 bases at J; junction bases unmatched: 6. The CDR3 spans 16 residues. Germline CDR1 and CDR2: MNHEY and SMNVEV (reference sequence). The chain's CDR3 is CASSPGTGGLNQPQHF. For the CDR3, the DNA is TGTGCCAGCAGTCCCGGGACAGGGGGACTCAATCAGCCCCAGCATTTT.

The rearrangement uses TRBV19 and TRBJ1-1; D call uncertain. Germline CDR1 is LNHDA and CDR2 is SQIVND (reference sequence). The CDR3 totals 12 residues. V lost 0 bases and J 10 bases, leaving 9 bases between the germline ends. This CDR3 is CASSIDRGAAFF. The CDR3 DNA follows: TGTGCCAGTAGTATAGATCGGGGAGCAGCTTTCTTT.

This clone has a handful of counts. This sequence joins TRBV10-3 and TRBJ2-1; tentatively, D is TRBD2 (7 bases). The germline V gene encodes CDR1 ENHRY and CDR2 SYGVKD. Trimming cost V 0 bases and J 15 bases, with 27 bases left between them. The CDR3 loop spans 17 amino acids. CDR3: CAISESGGRGNTMSMFF. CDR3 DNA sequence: TGTGCCATCAGTGAGTCTGGGGGGCGGGGGAATACAATGAGCATGTTCTTC.

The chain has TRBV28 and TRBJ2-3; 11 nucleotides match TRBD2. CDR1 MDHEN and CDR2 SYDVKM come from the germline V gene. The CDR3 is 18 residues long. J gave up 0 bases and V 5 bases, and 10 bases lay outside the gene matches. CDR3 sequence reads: CASSPGLAGGTSTDTQYF. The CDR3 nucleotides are TGTGCCAGCAGTCCTGGGTTAGCGGGAGGGACTAGCACAGATACGCAGTATTTT.

This chain's CDR3 is CASSMLSSYEQYF. The CDR3 DNA sequence: TGTGCCAGTAGTATGTTGAGCTCCTACGAGCAGTACTTC. The chain employs TRBV19 and TRBJ2-7; unclear D gene. This CDR3 spans 13 amino acids. Germline lookup yields CDR1 LNHDA and CDR2 SQIVND (reference sequence). Trimming removed 3 bases at V and 0 bases at J, with 6 bases between.

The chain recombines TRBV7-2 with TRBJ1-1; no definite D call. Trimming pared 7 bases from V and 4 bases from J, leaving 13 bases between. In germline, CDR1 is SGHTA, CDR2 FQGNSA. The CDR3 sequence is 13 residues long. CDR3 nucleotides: TGTGCCAGCACCTTCTCCGTCGGCACTGAAGCTTTCTTT. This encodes CASTFSVGTEAFF.

CDR3 sequence reads: CASSQVSGYTF. The CDR3, as DNA: TGTGCCAGCAGTCAAGTTAGTGGCTACACCTTC. V gene TRBV28 combines with J gene TRBJ1-2; D is undetermined. The V and J ends lost 5 bases and 7 bases respectively, with 8 bases between them. Germline CDR1 is MDHEN and CDR2 is SYDVKM. This CDR3 spans 11 amino acids.

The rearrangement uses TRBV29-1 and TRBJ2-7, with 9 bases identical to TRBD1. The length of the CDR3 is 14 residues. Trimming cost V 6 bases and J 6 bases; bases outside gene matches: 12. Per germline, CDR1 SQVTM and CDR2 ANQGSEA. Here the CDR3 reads CSVGMRQGVGEQYF. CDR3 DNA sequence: TGCAGCGTCGGGATGAGACAGGGGGTGGGCGAGCAGTACTTC.